Listed here are 22 T cell receptor beta chains from one sample, sequenced in a study of control samples from healthy donors and cancer patients (dated by TCRdb to 2020 to 2021). Receptor libraries were prepared by the immunoSEQ multiplex PCR assay. Held by TCRdb, this immuneACCESS table contains in-frame sequences only and omits some clones. Under half of the omission traces to an unresolved V gene where checked; the cause of the rest is unknown. The sample table contains fewer than 110,000 clones; only one count was recorded for around 89% of them. The ten largest clones take up about 7.8% of the sample. Sequencing was performed on blood. These receptors were obtained from a young man in good health.

The chain recombines TRBV11-3 with TRBJ2-2, with a tentative D call TRBD1 (6 bases). Looked up from germline, CDR1 is SGHNT and CDR2 is YENEEA. The CDR3 runs to 15 residues. V shed 1 base and J shed 6 bases, with 12 bases lying between them. CDR3 coding DNA: TGTGCCAGCAGCTTAGGAGGCGCAGGGGCCGGGGAGCTGTTTTTT. Translation gives CASSLGGAGAGELFF. The full variable domain, with the rest looked up from reference TRBV11-3 and TRBJ2-2, is EAGVVQSPRYKIIEKKQPVAFWCNPISGHNTLYWYLQNLGQGPELLIRYENEEAVDDSQLPKDRFSAERLKGVDSTLKIQPAELGDSAVYLCASSLGGAGAGELFFGEGSRLTVL.

The sample holds a few counts of this clone. The chain carries TRBV10-1 and TRBJ2-1, with D unresolved. Germline CDR1 WNHNN, CDR2 SYGVQD (reference sequence). The CDR3 loop spans 11 amino acids. V lost 10 bases to trimming and J lost 9 bases, with 13 bases between them. This CDR3 reads CAIDPACEQFF. In DNA, the CDR3 is TGCGCCATCGACCCGGCATGTGAGCAGTTCTTC.

The V call is TRBV28, the J call TRBJ1-5; 10 bases are a match to TRBD1. Losses at the gene ends were 2 bases for V and 0 bases for J; bases not matched to a gene: 10. CDR1 is MDHEN, CDR2 SYDVKM, per germline. This CDR3 region has 19 residues. The CDR3 reads CASSLRDRGAYISNQPQHF. CDR3 DNA: TGTGCCAGCAGTTTAAGGGACAGGGGCGCGTATATTAGCAATCAGCCCCAGCATTTT.

J is TRBJ2-1 and V is TRBV19; 9 nucleotides match TRBD1. CDR3 length: 16 amino acids. In germline, CDR1 is LNHDA, CDR2 SQIVND (reference sequence). With 0 bases clipped from V and 7 bases from J, the junction kept 7 bases outside the gene matches. CDR3 loop: CASSIEKGQGLNEQFF. CDR3 bases: TGTGCCAGTAGTATAGAGAAGGGACAGGGTCTTAATGAGCAGTTCTTC. The full variable domain, in which reference TRBV19 and TRBJ2-1 provide the parts outside the CDR3, is DGGITQSPKYLFRKEGQNVTLSCEQNLNHDAMYWYRQDPGQGLRLIYYSQIVNDFQKGDIAEGYSVSREKKESFPLTVTSAQKNPTAFYLCASSIEKGQGLNEQFFGPGTRLTVL.

The chain recombines TRBV6-2 or TRBV6-3 with TRBJ2-5; D is unresolved. CDR1 is MNHEY and CDR2 is SVGEGT in the germline V gene. Trimming removed 0 bases at V and 5 bases at J, with 10 bases between. The CDR3 sequence is 14 residues long. As DNA, the CDR3 is TGTGCCAGCAGTTACTCTAGATTGATGGAGACCCAGTACTTC. Translating gives CASSYSRLMETQYF.

This clone was seen only once. The chain carries TRBV11-2 and TRBJ1-1, with a tentative D call TRBD1 (6 bases). This CDR3 comprises 14 residues. V dropped 2 bases and J dropped 4 bases, with 11 bases sitting between them. Germline V lookup: CDR1 SGHAT, CDR2 FQNNGV. CDR3 bases: TGTGCCAGCAGCTTAACAGGGCAGGGCACTGAAGCTTTCTTT. It is translated as CASSLTGQGTEAFF. Complete variable domain (other parts from reference TRBV11-2 and TRBJ1-1): EAGVAQSPRYKIIEKRQSVAFWCNPISGHATLYWYQQILGQGPKLLIQFQNNGVVDDSQLPKDRFSAERLKGVDSTLKIQPAKLEDSAVYLCASSLTGQGTEAFFGQGTRLTVV.

This chain uses TRBV21-1 with TRBJ2-6. TRBV21-1 is a pseudogene locus. The length of the CDR3 is 20 residues. The CDR3, as DNA: TGTGCCAGCACCGGGCGGTGTGGGCCCTTTATTTGCTCTGGGGCCAACGTCCTGACTTTC. This encodes CASTGRCGPFICSGANVLTF.

The V call is TRBV3-1 (or the pseudogene TRBV3-2), the J call TRBJ2-1, with D possibly matching TRBD2 (6 bases). This CDR3 spans 15 amino acids. Germline V CDR1 and CDR2: LGHDT, YNNKEL (reference sequence). V dropped 3 bases and J dropped 7 bases, with 16 bases sitting between them. DNA of the CDR3: TGTGCCAGCAGCCATCCGGAGGGTTCAGGTAATGAGCAGTTCTTC. Encoded protein: CASSHPEGSGNEQFF.

The chain employs TRBV25-1 and TRBJ2-1, with 10 bases identical to TRBD1. Germline CDR1 is MGHDK and CDR2 is SYGVNS. The CDR3 runs 16 residues. V gave up 4 bases and J gave up 3 bases; unmatched junction bases: 6. The CDR3 DNA reads TGTGCCAGCAGTGGGGGACAGGGGAGAAACTACAATGAGCAGTTCTTC. Its protein product is CASSGGQGRNYNEQFF.

This chain uses TRBV4-2 with TRBJ1-5; D gene ambiguous. The V end was cut by 1 base, the J end by 2 bases, with 12 bases between. CDR1 is LGHNA, CDR2 YNFKEQ, per germline. The CDR3 totals 16 residues. For the CDR3, the DNA is TGTGCCAGCAGCCAAGGGGTGGGGTCGCGCAATCAGCCCCAGCATTTT. Protein product: CASSQGVGSRNQPQHF.

Only one count was recorded for this clone. The chain is built from TRBV7-6 and TRBJ1-6, with TRBD1 identical over 7 bases. The J segment lost 4 bases and the V segment lost 7 bases, leaving 10 bases of the junction unmatched. Germline CDR1 is SGHVS and CDR2 is FNYEAQ. The CDR3 sequence is 16 residues long. For the CDR3, the DNA is TGTGCCAGCACCCCCGACAGGGAACGTTATAATTCACCCCTCCACTTT. Protein sequence: CASTPDRERYNSPLHF.

The CDR3, as DNA: TGCGCCAGCAGCCCGGGAACCCCTGGGAGCAATCAGCCCCAGCATTTT. It encodes CASSPGTPGSNQPQHF. This chain joins TRBV4-1 and TRBJ1-5; the D is unclear. In germline, CDR1 is MGHRA, CDR2 YSYEKL. This CDR3 is 16 amino acids long. V dropped 4 bases and J dropped 1 base, with 14 bases sitting between them.

The V gene is TRBV6-1, the J gene TRBJ1-1; D not certain. The CDR3 is 16 residues long. Between the trimmed V and J ends, which lost 4 bases and 0 bases, there was a span of 15 bases. Germline V gene lookup returns CDR1 MNHNS and CDR2 SASEGT. The CDR3 DNA reads TGTGCCAGCAGTGGAGGACGGTATTCAGTGAACACTGAAGCTTTCTTT. Encoded protein: CASSGGRYSVNTEAFF.

This chain's CDR3 is CASSLRGLRAPSGETQYF. In DNA, the CDR3 is TGTGCCAGCAGTTTAAGAGGTCTCAGGGCGCCTTCCGGGGAGACCCAGTACTTC. This rearrangement joins TRBV28 to TRBJ2-5; D perhaps matches TRBD1 (5 bases). From germline, CDR1 is MDHEN and CDR2 SYDVKM. Trimming left V 2 bases short and J 5 bases short, with 24 bases between. The CDR3 is 18 amino acids.

This chain uses TRBV29-1 with TRBJ2-1; the D gene is possibly TRBD1 (5 bases). V was pared by 3 bases and J by 1 base, with 13 bases between. Germline V gene lookup returns CDR1 SQVTM and CDR2 ANQGSEA. The CDR3 contains 15 residues. Written as DNA, the CDR3 is TGCAGCGTTGATGGGCAGGGCAAATCCTACAATGAGCAGTTCTTC. Protein: CSVDGQGKSYNEQFF.

The CDR3 reads CASSFRGATEAFF. The CDR3 DNA reads as TGTGCCAGCAGTTTCCGTGGGGCGACTGAAGCTTTCTTT. J is TRBJ1-1 and V is TRBV27; perhaps TRBD1 as D (5 bases). The V gene's germline CDR1 is MNHEY and CDR2 SMNVEV (reference sequence). Trimming shortened V by 3 bases and J by 5 bases, and 10 bases separated the two germline ends. CDR3 length: 13 amino acids.

The genes are TRBV11-2 and TRBJ1-4, with D possibly being TRBD1 (5 bases). The CDR3 runs to 15 residues. Per germline, CDR1 SGHAT and CDR2 FQNNGV. Trimming took off 11 bases at V and 1 base at J, with 17 bases between the two ends. In DNA form, the CDR3 reads TGTGCCGGTGCTGTTTCAGGGTTAACTAATGAAAAACTGTTTTTT. Its translation: CAGAVSGLTNEKLFF.

The chain is built from TRBV19 and TRBJ2-1; 7 bases are shared with TRBD1. Germline loops: CDR1 LNHDA, CDR2 SQIVND (reference sequence). Trimming removed 5 bases from V and 2 bases from J; junction bases left unmatched: 9. The CDR3 sequence is 16 residues long. CDR3 sequence reads: CASSYGPGQTYNEQFF. The CDR3 DNA is TGTGCCAGTAGTTATGGACCGGGACAGACCTACAATGAGCAGTTCTTC.

This rearrangement joins TRBV7-8 to TRBJ2-7; D is perhaps TRBD2 (5 bases). V was trimmed by 1 base and J by 1 base, leaving 11 bases between them. Germline V gene sequence: CDR1 SGHVS, CDR2 FQNEAQ. The length of the CDR3 is 15 residues. CDR3 nucleotides: TGTGCCAGCAGCTTAGGAGGAGGACTTTCCTACGAGCAGTACGTC. Translation gives CASSLGGGLSYEQYV.

This clone turned up a few times. The chain is built from TRBV4-2 and TRBJ1-2; D gene ambiguous. CDR1 and CDR2 from the germline V gene are LGHNA and YNFKEQ. CDR3 length equals 14 residues. V shed 0 bases and J shed 8 bases, with 13 bases lying between them. CDR3 residues: CASSQEVQSGGYTF. The CDR3 bases are TGTGCCAGCAGCCAAGAGGTCCAGTCCGGGGGCTACACCTTC.

The V and J genes are TRBV7-8 and TRBJ2-3, with 9 bases aligning to TRBD2. J lost 4 bases, V lost 4 bases, and 3 bases had no gene match. This CDR3 is 14 amino acids long. Germline V gene sequence: CDR1 SGHVS, CDR2 FQNEAQ. The CDR3 nucleotides read TGTGCCAGCAGCTCGGGACTAGCTTCAGATACGCAGTATTTT. Its translation: CASSSGLASDTQYF.

The chain joins TRBV19 to TRBJ1-2; 11 nucleotides agree with TRBD1. This CDR3 comprises 15 residues. Germline V gene lookup returns CDR1 LNHDA and CDR2 SQIVND (reference sequence). V dropped 7 bases and J dropped 4; count of bases not matched to a gene: 8. The CDR3 loop is CASTPEGTGGYGYTF. For the CDR3, the DNA is TGTGCCAGTACCCCCGAGGGGACAGGGGGCTATGGCTACACCTTC.